The 2 T cell receptor beta chains listed next were all sequenced from one sample in a study of technical replicates of blood from a handful of donors. TCRdb's copy holds only in-frame clones and misses some; the assay was immunoSEQ multiplex PCR. This table holds 90,000 to 100,000 clones, about 94% found once. Source material: T cells isolated from PBMCs. All receptors come from a human donor in good health.

This sequence joins TRBV7-9 and TRBJ2-7; the D is unclear. From germline, CDR1 is SEHNR and CDR2 FQNEAQ (reference sequence). Trimming stripped 5 bases from V and 3 bases from J, with 14 bases between. This CDR3 contains 14 residues. The CDR3 region has the DNA TGTGCCAGCAGCGGAGATAGCTTGATCTACGAGCAGTACTTC. Protein: CASSGDSLIYEQYF.

V is TRBV4-1 and J is TRBJ2-5, with 8 bases that match TRBD2. Germline V gives CDR1 MGHRA, CDR2 YSYEKL. The J segment lost 0 bases and the V segment lost 4 bases, leaving 7 bases of the junction unmatched. The CDR3 totals 16 residues. The CDR3 bases are TGCGCCAGCAGCCGCGGGCGGGGGGAGGACCAAGAGACCCAGTACTTC. Its translation: CASSRGRGEDQETQYF.